This entry lists 21 T cell receptor beta chains sequenced from one sample in a study of graft-versus-host responses after intestinal transplantation. Assay: immunoSEQ multiplex PCR; the TCRdb copy retains only in-frame clones and omits some. The sample includes about 120,000 clones, just over 90% of them seen just once. These TCRs are of unknown antigen specificity. Sequencing was performed on unstimulated CD4+ T cells sorted from spleen or lymph node cells, taken before intestinal transplant. All receptors come from a human donor who received an intestinal transplant.

J is TRBJ1-1 and V is TRBV11-2; 9 nucleotides align to TRBD1. CDR1 is SGHAT and CDR2 is FQNNGV in the germline V gene. With V trimmed by 5 bases and J by 5 bases, 12 bases remained unmatched. The CDR3 sequence is 16 residues long. The CDR3 spells CASSPNRGQGGTEAFF. The CDR3 nucleotides read TGTGCCAGCAGCCCTAACCGGGGACAGGGAGGGACTGAAGCTTTCTTT.

V and J are TRBV28 and TRBJ2-7; 9 nucleotides agree with TRBD1. This CDR3 spans 14 amino acids. After removal of 2 bases from V and 6 bases from J, the junction contained 5 bases not matched to a gene. Per germline, CDR1 MDHEN and CDR2 SYDVKM. CDR3 coding DNA: TGTGCCAGCAGTTTAGGGGGACAGGGCCCCGAGCAGTACTTC. This sequence encodes CASSLGGQGPEQYF.

The J gene is TRBJ2-3, the V gene TRBV5-1; D gene uncertain. The V end was cut by 2 bases, the J end by 0 bases, with 7 bases between. Looked up from germline, CDR1 is SGHRS and CDR2 is YFSETQ. This CDR3 contains 14 residues. The CDR3 bases are TGCGCCAGCAGCTTCGGTCGTAGCACAGATACGCAGTATTTT. Protein: CASSFGRSTDTQYF.

About this clone itself: The same CDR3 arises from other DNA sequences in this sample as well. This rearrangement joins TRBV6-5 to TRBJ1-2; 7 nucleotides align to TRBD1. Trimming at V came to 2 bases and at J to 8 bases, leaving 5 bases not matched to a gene. There are 13 residues in the CDR3. Germline V gene data show CDR1 as MNHEY and CDR2 as SVGAGI. The CDR3 DNA sequence: TGTGCCAGCAGTTACCGCAGGGGGGAAGGCTACACCTTC. It specifies CASSYRRGEGYTF.

The J gene is TRBJ1-2, the V gene TRBV28; the match to TRBD1 covers 7 bases. V lost 5 bases and J lost 1; bases outside the gene matches: 7. Looked up from germline, CDR1 is MDHEN and CDR2 is SYDVKM. The CDR3 spans 15 residues. CDR3 nucleotide sequence: TGTGCCAGCAGTCCATATCGACAGGGTAACTATGGCTACACCTTC. Protein sequence: CASSPYRQGNYGYTF.

V gene TRBV7-2 combines with J gene TRBJ2-5; TRBD1 matches at 7 bases. Germline V gene sequence: CDR1 SGHTA, CDR2 FQGNSA. This CDR3 comprises 16 residues. J lost 5 bases, V lost 5 bases, and 14 bases had no gene match. The CDR3 DNA follows: TGTGCCAGCAGCAGAATGACAGGGTGGTATCAGGAGACCCAGTACTTC. Translation: CASSRMTGWYQETQYF.

The chain joins TRBV7-9 to TRBJ1-2; D might be TRBD1 (6 bases). CDR1 is SEHNR, CDR2 FQNEAQ, per germline (reference sequence). The germline V and J ends were trimmed by 1 base and 3 bases, with 12 bases remaining between them. This CDR3 contains 15 residues. The CDR3 here is CASSLGQGLDYGYTF. Here the CDR3 DNA reads TGTGCCAGCAGCTTAGGGCAGGGGTTGGACTATGGCTACACCTTC.

This chain uses TRBV19 with TRBJ2-4; a possible D gene is TRBD2 (5 bases). Germline values: CDR1 LNHDA, CDR2 SQIVND (reference sequence). The V end was cut by 4 bases, the J end by 2 bases, with 12 bases between. The CDR3 is made up of 15 amino acids. The CDR3 spells CASSRSGLSKNIQYF. The CDR3, as DNA: TGTGCCAGTAGTAGGTCAGGACTCTCCAAAAACATTCAGTACTTC.

This clone is a singleton in its sample. The rearrangement links TRBV7-2 to TRBJ2-2; 8 bases agree with TRBD1. Per germline, CDR1 SGHTA and CDR2 FQGNSA. V lost 0 bases and J lost 3; bases outside the gene matches: 3. The CDR3 loop spans 16 amino acids. The CDR3 protein is CASSLAQGEYTGELFF. In DNA form, the CDR3 reads TGTGCCAGCAGCTTAGCACAGGGGGAATACACCGGGGAGCTGTTTTTT.

V and J are TRBV5-1 and TRBJ1-1; 8 bases are shared with TRBD1. V was clipped by 2 bases and J by 4 bases; unmatched bases: 7. The germline CDR1 and CDR2 sequences are SGHRS and YFSETQ. There are 15 residues in the CDR3. CDR3 sequence reads: CASSFSGQGGTEAFF. DNA of the CDR3: TGCGCCAGCAGCTTTTCCGGACAGGGTGGCACTGAAGCTTTCTTT.

Notes on this clone: The CDR3 does not end in the conserved phenylalanine or tryptophan, so this is likely a read error. It is unclear where the CDR3 begins or ends on the DNA, so no DNA is shown, and the CDR3 is as TCRdb lists it. The rearrangement joins TRBV21-1 to TRBJ1-1. TRBV21-1 is deemed a pseudogene. The CDR3 is 10 amino acids long, termini counted. The CDR3 here is CASSTRLPIT.

The J gene is TRBJ2-1, the V gene TRBV5-1; maybe TRBD2 (6 bases). Per germline, CDR1 SGHRS and CDR2 YFSETQ. V gave up 0 bases and J gave up 13 bases, with 14 bases separating them. CDR3 length equals 13 residues. The CDR3 DNA is TGCGCCAGCAGCTTGGGGGAGGAAAGCCGCCAGTTCTTC. Its translation is CASSLGEESRQFF.

This clone was counted a few times. Other DNA sequences within the sample encode an identical CDR3. The chain is built from TRBV7-2 and TRBJ2-2; D remains ambiguous. The CDR3 contains 14 residues. Trimming removed 1 base at V and 3 bases at J, with 6 bases between. The germline gives CDR1 SGHTA, CDR2 FQGNSA. The CDR3 is CASSLVRDTGELFF. The CDR3 DNA reads as TGTGCCAGCAGCTTAGTTCGGGACACCGGGGAGCTGTTTTTT.

The chain is built from TRBV5-4 and TRBJ2-1, with 13 bases fitting TRBD2. The V and J ends lost 0 bases and 8 bases, in that order; junction bases with no gene match: 5. The CDR3 sequence is 16 residues long. Germline V CDR1 and CDR2: SGHNT, YYREEE (reference sequence). CDR3 region: CASSLEGTSGRDEQFF. The CDR3 bases are TGTGCCAGCAGCTTGGAGGGTACTAGCGGGAGGGATGAGCAGTTCTTC.

The V call is TRBV7-9, the J call TRBJ2-5; weak D call: TRBD1 (5 bases). The J call is uncertain, as TRBJ2-7 better fits the DNA end. In germline, CDR1 is SEHNR, CDR2 FQNEAQ (reference sequence). CDR3 size: 15 residues. CDR3 residues: CASSLGFRDVHEQYF. DNA of the CDR3: TGTGCCAGCAGCTTAGGTTTCAGGGATGTCCACGAGCAGTACTTC.

The J gene is TRBJ2-2, the V gene TRBV6-5, with a possible D match to TRBD2 (5 bases). Trimming took off 10 bases at V and 4 bases at J, with 19 bases between the two ends. The CDR3 spans 15 residues. Germline V lookup: CDR1 MNHEY, CDR2 SVGAGI. The CDR3 DNA reads as TGTGCCACCGCCAGACTGAAGCGGCCCACCGGGGAGCTGTTTTTT. This sequence encodes CATARLKRPTGELFF.

This clone turned up a few times. DNA of the CDR3: TGTGCCAGCAGCCCACGGGACAGGGGTTACGAGCAGTACTTC. Translated: CASSPRDRGYEQYF. J is TRBJ2-7 and V is TRBV7-9, with 10 nucleotides matching TRBD1. The CDR3 is 14 residues long. The germline CDR1 and CDR2 sequences are SEHNR and FQNEAQ (reference sequence). The V segment lost 5 bases and the J segment 4 bases; nucleotides outside the gene matches: 5.

The V gene is TRBV10-2, the J gene TRBJ1-2; D unresolved. V lost 3 bases and J lost 8, with 13 bases in between. Germline loops: CDR1 WSHSY, CDR2 SAAADI. The CDR3 spans 13 residues. In DNA, the CDR3 is TGCGCCAGCAGTGATCCGCTGGCCATCGGCTACACCTTC. This translates into CASSDPLAIGYTF.

This chain connects TRBV9 to TRBJ1-1; 7 bases line up with TRBD1. With 3 bases clipped from V and 3 bases from J, the junction kept 5 bases outside the gene matches. The germline V gene encodes CDR1 SGDLS and CDR2 YYNGEE. The CDR3 is 14 amino acids. The DNA for the CDR3 is TGTGCCAGCAGCGGAGCCGGGACAGACACTGAAGCTTTCTTT. Translating gives CASSGAGTDTEAFF.

This chain links TRBV6-6 with TRBJ2-5, with D possibly TRBD1 on 5 matching bases. The V and J ends lost 4 bases and 9 bases respectively, with 18 bases between them. CDR3 size: 14 residues. Looked up from germline, CDR1 is MNHNY and CDR2 is SVGAGI (reference sequence). CDR3 sequence (DNA): TGTGCCAGCAGTTTCGGCCAGGGCCTCGTGTCCCAGTACTTC. Its protein is CASSFGQGLVSQYF.

This clone occurred a few times. V is TRBV5-6 and J is TRBJ2-5; TRBD1 aligns across 7 bases. Germline CDR1 reads SGHDT; CDR2 reads YYEEEE. The CDR3 is 14 residues long. J lost 5 bases, V lost 2 bases, and 6 bases had no gene match. The CDR3 spells CASSFTGVRETQYF. The DNA of the CDR3 is TGTGCCAGCAGCTTTACAGGGGTGAGGGAGACCCAGTACTTC.